What follows are 21 T cell receptor beta chains derived from one specimen sequenced in a study of preoperative IRX-2 immunotherapy in early breast cancer. Described treatment: preoperative locoregional IRX-2 cytokine immunotherapy. Generated by immunoSEQ multiplex PCR, the TCRdb table keeps only in-frame clones and is missing some. The table lists 40,000 to 45,000 clones, approximately 80% of them singletons, with approximately 1.2% in the top ten. The source material was tumor tissue, sampled after IRX-2 immunotherapy. These receptors originate from a human donor with breast cancer.

This chain links TRBV5-1 with TRBJ2-5, with D possibly TRBD1 on 6 matching bases. CDR3 length: 15 residues. From germline, CDR1 is SGHRS and CDR2 YFSETQ. V lost 0 bases and J 2 bases, leaving 11 bases between the germline ends. DNA for the CDR3: TGCGCCAGCAGCTTGGTTGGGACAAAACAAGAGACCCAGTACTTC. Translating gives CASSLVGTKQETQYF.

With regard to this clone: The junction differs from germline at one of its ends, possibly a read error. The rearrangement uses TRBV5-1 and TRBJ2-5, with D perhaps TRBD1 (5 bases). Looked up from germline, CDR1 is SGHRS and CDR2 is YFSETQ. The length of the CDR3 is 14 residues. CDR3 protein: CASSLAPGQETQYF. The CDR3 coding sequence is TGCGCCAGCAGCTTGGCTCCAGGGCAAGAAACCCAGTACTTC.

This rearrangement joins TRBV6-8 to TRBJ2-2; D uncertain. This CDR3 comprises 17 residues. Germline CDR1 reads MNHGY; CDR2 reads SAAAGT. V lost 0 bases, J lost 0 bases, and 11 bases lay in between. CDR3 DNA sequence: TGTGCCAGCAGTTACTCCCCCTTGGCGGCGAACACCGGGGAGCTGTTTTTT. Its protein is CASSYSPLAANTGELFF.

This rearrangement joins TRBV12-2 to TRBJ1-1; TRBD1 is the table's D call, not checked against the DNA. TRBV12-2 is an annotated pseudogene. This CDR3 has 16 residues. The CDR3 sequence: CASRLQGAEGWTEAFF. The CDR3 nucleotides are TGTGCAAGTCGCCTTCAGGGGGCGGAAGGTTGGACTGAAGCTTTCTTT.

This sequence joins TRBV10-2 and TRBJ1-3; tentative D call: TRBD1 (6 bases). The CDR3 has 14 residues. The V gene's germline CDR1 is WSHSY and CDR2 SAAADI. V was cut by 7 bases and J by 6 bases, with 16 bases left in between. In nucleotides, the CDR3 is TGCGCCAGCAATCCGGGGGCACAAAAAAACACCATATATTTT. Protein: CASNPGAQKNTIYF.

This clone was counted a few times. The chain links TRBV6-8 to TRBJ2-5, with D perhaps matching TRBD1 or TRBD2 (6 bases each). Trimming shortened V by 5 bases and J by 4 bases, and 8 bases separated the two germline ends. CDR3 size: 12 residues. The V gene's germline CDR1 is MNHGY and CDR2 SAAAGT. CDR3 DNA sequence: TGTGCCAGCAGTCGGGGGCTAGAGACCCAGTACTTC. Translated: CASSRGLETQYF.

The chain recombines TRBV7-1 with TRBJ2-7, with TRBD2 as a possible D gene (6 bases). TRBV7-1 is noted as an ORF with a role that remains uncertain. The ends were cut back, 5 bases at V and 2 bases at J, with 16 bases in the middle. The CDR3 has 15 amino acids. The CDR3 is CASSRETRAAYEQYF. As DNA, the CDR3 is TGTGCCAGCAGCAGAGAGACTAGGGCGGCCTACGAGCAGTACTTC.

This clone has more than one count but fewer than ten. The genes are TRBV19 and TRBJ2-3; D is uncertain. Trimming stripped 5 bases from V and 7 bases from J, with 13 bases between. The germline CDR1 and CDR2 sequences are LNHDA and SQIVND (reference sequence). The length of the CDR3 is 13 residues. In DNA form, the CDR3 reads TGTGCCAGTAGTCCAAGGACGGGCTATACGCAGTATTTT. Its protein product is CASSPRTGYTQYF.

This clone was counted a few times. The V and J genes are TRBV6-8 and TRBJ1-1; D is unclear. Germline V gene data show CDR1 as MNHGY and CDR2 as SAAAGT. V lost 5 bases, J lost 4 bases, and 17 bases lay in between. The CDR3 extends over 15 amino acids. The CDR3 sequence: CASSLASGRGTEAFF. CDR3 DNA sequence: TGTGCCAGCAGTCTAGCGAGCGGGCGGGGCACTGAAGCTTTCTTT.

The chain couples TRBV15 to TRBJ2-1, with 7 positions matching TRBD2. This CDR3 has 16 residues. The germline gives CDR1 LNHNV, CDR2 YYDKDF (reference sequence). V gave up 3 bases and J gave up 7 bases; unmatched junction bases: 12. CDR3 protein: CATSRTWLGEGNEQFF. The CDR3, as DNA: TGTGCCACCAGCAGGACCTGGTTAGGGGAGGGAAATGAGCAGTTCTTC.

CDR3 nucleotide sequence: TGTGCCAGCAGTTACGTCAAGAACACTGAAGCTTTCTTT. Translated: CASSYVKNTEAFF. This rearrangement joins TRBV6-8 to TRBJ1-1, with D unresolved. V was pared by 2 bases and J by 1 base, with 5 bases between. Germline assignment: CDR1 MNHGY and CDR2 SAAAGT. The CDR3 runs to 13 residues.

The chain uses TRBV7-1 and TRBJ2-3; D possibly matches TRBD1 or TRBD2 (6 bases each). TRBV7-1 is an open reading frame whose function is uncertain. This CDR3 has 15 residues. Trimming removed 4 bases from V and 6 bases from J, with 17 bases in between. In DNA, the CDR3 is TGTGCCAGCAGCTTATTTGGGGGGCTTTCGGATACGCAGTATTTT. This gives the protein CASSLFGGLSDTQYF.

The chain combines TRBV12-5 with TRBJ2-5, with D perhaps TRBD1 or TRBD2 (6 bases each). The CDR3 contains 15 residues. Per the germline V gene, CDR1 is LGHNT and CDR2 is FRNRAP. Between the trimmed V and J ends, which lost 2 bases and 5 bases, there was a span of 15 bases. CDR3 loop: CASGLPPLGGETQYF. The CDR3 DNA sequence: TGTGCTAGTGGTTTGCCCCCGCTAGGGGGGGAGACCCAGTACTTC.

The chain combines TRBV23-1 with TRBJ2-7; D might be TRBD1 or TRBD2, each matching 5 bases. Being an ORF, TRBV23-1 has a function that is uncertain. The CDR3 has 14 amino acids. Deletions cut 6 bases from V and 3 bases from J, with 15 bases between. CDR3 coding DNA: TGCGCCAGCAGCCATGGGACGGGGATCTACGAGCAGTACTTC. Protein product: CASSHGTGIYEQYF.

The chain uses TRBV14 and TRBJ2-2; D is unclear. This CDR3 contains 15 residues. V lost 0 bases and J 7 bases, leaving 12 bases between the germline ends. CDR1 and CDR2 (germline): SGHDN, FVKESK. Here the CDR3 DNA reads TGTGCCAGCAGCCAAGATGCAGGAGTGCGCGGGGAGCTGTTTTTT. Translating it yields CASSQDAGVRGELFF.

The rearrangement joins TRBV29-1 to TRBJ1-4; 9 bases are a match to TRBD1. V gave up 7 bases and J gave up 8 bases; unmatched junction bases: 8. The CDR3 runs 13 residues. In germline, CDR1 is SQVTM, CDR2 ANQGSEA. CDR3 amino acids: CSARQGGVEKLFF. In nucleotides, the CDR3 is TGCAGCGCCCGACAGGGGGGCGTAGAAAAACTGTTTTTT.

The chain is built from TRBV6-8 and TRBJ1-5; the D gene is possibly TRBD1 (6 bases). Germline CDR1 and CDR2: MNHGY and SAAAGT. The CDR3 runs to 16 residues. The ends were cut back, 0 bases at V and 7 bases at J, with 16 bases in the middle. The CDR3 protein is CASSYSRSGAGQPQHF. CDR3 DNA sequence: TGTGCCAGCAGTTACTCGAGGTCGGGGGCAGGACAGCCCCAGCATTTT.

Only a few counts were recorded for this clone. The chain uses TRBV19 and TRBJ2-3; 13 bases are shared with TRBD2. Germline-derived CDR1 and CDR2 are LNHDA and SQIVND (reference sequence). The V segment lost 6 bases and the J segment 4 bases; nucleotides outside the gene matches: 4. The length of the CDR3 is 15 residues. CDR3 coding DNA: TGTGCCAGTAGCTTACTAGCGGGGGGGTCAGATACGCAGTATTTT. It yields the protein CASSLLAGGSDTQYF.

The rearrangement links TRBV19 to TRBJ1-2; no definite D call. This CDR3 is 12 amino acids long. Germline V lookup: CDR1 LNHDA, CDR2 SQIVND (reference sequence). Trimming shortened V by 5 bases and J by 1 base, and 5 bases separated the two germline ends. The CDR3 nucleotides read TGTGCCAGTAGTGAGAGTAACTATGGCTACACCTTC. Amino acid sequence: CASSESNYGYTF.

The J gene is TRBJ1-2, the V gene TRBV6-4, with D perhaps matching TRBD1 (5 bases). Per the germline V gene, CDR1 is MRHNA and CDR2 is SNTAGT. V lost 6 bases and J 4 bases, leaving 9 bases between the germline ends. The CDR3 totals 12 residues. CDR3 region: CASSPGGYGYTF. DNA for the CDR3: TGTGCCAGCAGCCCCGGGGGCTATGGCTACACCTTC.

This chain connects TRBV11-3 to TRBJ2-3; 7 bases line up with TRBD2. Germline lookup yields CDR1 SGHNT and CDR2 YENEEA. The CDR3 length is 16 residues. V shed 6 bases and J 0 bases; nucleotides not matched to a gene: 9. The CDR3: CASRWGGLSSTDTQYF. DNA for the CDR3: TGTGCCAGCAGATGGGGAGGGTTGAGCAGCACAGATACGCAGTATTTT.